The present entry profiles one T cell receptor beta chain with its context. Its antigen is undetermined. Roughly 10^5 naive or memory CD4+ cells were cultured with CEF peptides for roughly 10 days. Trimming stripped 0 bases from V and 2 bases from J, with 12 bases between. Germline V CDR1 and CDR2: SGDLS, YYNGEE. The CDR3 is 15 amino acids. These data originate in a study of CD4 T cells in relation to SARS-CoV-2 and coronaviruses. The overall study: TCR beta CDR3s were sequenced after approximately 9-day antigen culture of PBMCs.

The assay was immunoSEQ multiplex PCR, and TCRdb's table has in-frame clones only and misses some. The sample includes 40,000 or so clones, 82% of them seen just once. Source material: naive CD4+ T cells from PBMCs, cultured in vitro. Stated subset: naive CD4+ T cells isolated by negative enrichment. The source of this sequence is an adult with COVID-19. The V and J genes are TRBV9 and TRBJ2-7, with a possible D match to TRBD1 (5 bases). CDR3 bases: TGTGCCAGCAGCGTAGCTGGCGACAGTGCCTACGAGCAGTACTTC. Its translation: CASSVAGDSAYEQYF.